The present TCR beta chain was sequenced within a study of blood T cell repertoires in COVID-19. Germline CDR1 reads MNHEY; CDR2 reads SVGAGI. This CDR3 contains 12 residues. Trimming took off 6 bases at V and 5 bases at J, with 11 bases between the two ends. TCRdb's table, derived via immunoSEQ multiplex PCR, lists solely in-frame clones and lacks some. The data contain about 73,000 clones, approximately 88% of them singletons. The chain is built from TRBV6-5 and TRBJ2-7, with D maybe TRBD2 (5 bases). The sample taken for sequencing was peripheral blood. This TCR was recovered from an elderly man with active or convalescent COVID-19. DNA for the CDR3: TGTGCCAGCAGGGCCTTCGGGGACGAGCAGTACTTC. This encodes CASRAFGDEQYF.